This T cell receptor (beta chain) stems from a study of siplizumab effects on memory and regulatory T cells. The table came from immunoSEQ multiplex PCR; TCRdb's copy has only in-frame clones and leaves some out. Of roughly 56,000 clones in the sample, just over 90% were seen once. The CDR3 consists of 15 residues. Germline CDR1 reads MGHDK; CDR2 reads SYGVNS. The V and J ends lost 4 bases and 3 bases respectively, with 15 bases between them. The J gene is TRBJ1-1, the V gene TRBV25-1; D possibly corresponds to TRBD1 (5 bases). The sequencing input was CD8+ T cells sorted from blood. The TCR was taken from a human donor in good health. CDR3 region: CASSGWGVGDTEAFF. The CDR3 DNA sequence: TGTGCCAGCAGTGGATGGGGGGTCGGGGACACTGAAGCTTTCTTT.